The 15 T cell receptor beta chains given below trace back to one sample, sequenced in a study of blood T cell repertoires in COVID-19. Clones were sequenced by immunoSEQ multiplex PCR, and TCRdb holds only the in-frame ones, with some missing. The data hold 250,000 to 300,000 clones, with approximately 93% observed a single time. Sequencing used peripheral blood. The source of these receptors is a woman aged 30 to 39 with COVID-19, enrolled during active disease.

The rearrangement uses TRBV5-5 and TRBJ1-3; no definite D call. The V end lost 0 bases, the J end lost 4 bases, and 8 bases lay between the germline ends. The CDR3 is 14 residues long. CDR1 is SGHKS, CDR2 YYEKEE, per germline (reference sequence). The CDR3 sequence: CASSLGPRGNTIYF. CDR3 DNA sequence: TGTGCCAGCAGCTTGGGCCCCAGGGGAAACACCATATATTTT.

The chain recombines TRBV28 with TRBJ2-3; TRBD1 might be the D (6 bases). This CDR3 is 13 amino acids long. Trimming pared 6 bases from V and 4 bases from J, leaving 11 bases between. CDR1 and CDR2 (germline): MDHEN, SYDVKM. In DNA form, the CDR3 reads TGTGCCAGCAGACCGACAGGCCCAGATACGCAGTATTTT. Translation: CASRPTGPDTQYF.

The CDR3 region is CAISDLRQETQYF. For the CDR3, the DNA is TGTGCCATCAGTGATCTACGCCAAGAGACCCAGTACTTC. This sequence joins TRBV10-3 and TRBJ2-5; D uncertain. Germline V lookup: CDR1 ENHRY, CDR2 SYGVKD. The CDR3 has 13 amino acids. Trimming pared 3 bases from V and 1 base from J, leaving 6 bases between.

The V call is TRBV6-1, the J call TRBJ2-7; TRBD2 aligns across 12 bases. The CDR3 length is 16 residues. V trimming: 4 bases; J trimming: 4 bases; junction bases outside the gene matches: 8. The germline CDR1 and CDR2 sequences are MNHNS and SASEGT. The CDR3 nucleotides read TGTGCCAGCAGTGGAGGTTCGGGACTAGCGGGTTACGAGCAGTACTTC. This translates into CASSGGSGLAGYEQYF.

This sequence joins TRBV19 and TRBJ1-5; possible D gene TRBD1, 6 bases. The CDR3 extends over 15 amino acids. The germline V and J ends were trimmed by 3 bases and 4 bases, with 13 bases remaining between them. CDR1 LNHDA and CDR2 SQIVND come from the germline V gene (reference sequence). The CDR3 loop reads CASSMDRGINQPQHF. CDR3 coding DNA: TGTGCCAGTAGTATGGATAGGGGGATAAATCAGCCCCAGCATTTT.

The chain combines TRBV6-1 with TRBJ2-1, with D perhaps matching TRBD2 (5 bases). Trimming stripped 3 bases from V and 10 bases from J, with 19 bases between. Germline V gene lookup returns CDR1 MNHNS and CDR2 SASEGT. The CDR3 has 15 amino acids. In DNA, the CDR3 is TGTGCCAGCAGTGACGAAATCATCGGGGTAGGGGAGCAGTTCTTC. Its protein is CASSDEIIGVGEQFF.

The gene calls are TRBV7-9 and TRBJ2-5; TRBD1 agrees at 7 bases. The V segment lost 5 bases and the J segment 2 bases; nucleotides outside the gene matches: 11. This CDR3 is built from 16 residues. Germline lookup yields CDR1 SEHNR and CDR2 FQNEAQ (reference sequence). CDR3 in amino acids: CASSDQGDTFQETQYF. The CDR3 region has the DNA TGTGCCAGCAGCGATCAGGGGGATACCTTTCAAGAGACCCAGTACTTC.

CDR3 amino acids: CASRYRLAGGVGEQFF. CDR3 nucleotide sequence: TGTGCCAGTAGGTACCGTCTAGCGGGAGGGGTCGGTGAGCAGTTCTTC. The chain links TRBV19 to TRBJ2-1; 12 nucleotides agree with TRBD2. The V gene end was trimmed by 6 bases and the J gene end by 9 bases; junction bases not matched to a gene: 12. Per the germline V gene, CDR1 is LNHDA and CDR2 is SQIVND (reference sequence). This CDR3 has 16 amino acids. Filled out from reference TRBV19 and TRBJ2-1, the complete variable domain reads DGGITQSPKYLFRKEGQNVTLSCEQNLNHDAMYWYRQDPGQGLRLIYYSQIVNDFQKGDIAEGYSVSREKKESFPLTVTSAQKNPTAFYLCASRYRLAGGVGEQFFGPGTRLTVL.

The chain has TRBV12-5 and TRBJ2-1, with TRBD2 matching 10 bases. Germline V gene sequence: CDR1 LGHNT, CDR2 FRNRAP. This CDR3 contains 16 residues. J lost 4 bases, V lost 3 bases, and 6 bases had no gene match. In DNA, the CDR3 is TGTGCTAGTGGTTTTACCGGACTAGCGGATTACAATGAGCAGTTCTTC. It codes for CASGFTGLADYNEQFF.

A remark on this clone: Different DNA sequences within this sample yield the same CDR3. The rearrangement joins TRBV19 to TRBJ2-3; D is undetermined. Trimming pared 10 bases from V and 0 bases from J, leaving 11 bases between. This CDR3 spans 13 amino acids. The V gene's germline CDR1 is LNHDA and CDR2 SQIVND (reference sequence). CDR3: CATSGFSTDTQYF. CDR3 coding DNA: TGTGCCACATCAGGATTCAGCACAGATACGCAGTATTTT.

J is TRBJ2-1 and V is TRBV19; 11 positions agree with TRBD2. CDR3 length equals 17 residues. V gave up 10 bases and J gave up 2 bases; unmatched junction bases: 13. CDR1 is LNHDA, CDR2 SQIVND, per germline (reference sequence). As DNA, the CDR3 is TGTGCCACCGCGGACCGGACTAGCGGGTCTACCTACAATGAGCAGTTCTTC. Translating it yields CATADRTSGSTYNEQFF. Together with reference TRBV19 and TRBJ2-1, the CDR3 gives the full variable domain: DGGITQSPKYLFRKEGQNVTLSCEQNLNHDAMYWYRQDPGQGLRLIYYSQIVNDFQKGDIAEGYSVSREKKESFPLTVTSAQKNPTAFYLCATADRTSGSTYNEQFFGPGTRLTVL.

The CDR3 reads CASSSGISYNEQFF. CDR3 in DNA: TGTGCCAGTAGTAGCGGGATCTCCTACAATGAGCAGTTCTTC. The chain links TRBV19 to TRBJ2-1; weak D call: TRBD2 (6 bases). Germline V gives CDR1 LNHDA, CDR2 SQIVND (reference sequence). Trimming stripped 4 bases from V and 0 bases from J, with 7 bases between. The CDR3 is 14 amino acids.

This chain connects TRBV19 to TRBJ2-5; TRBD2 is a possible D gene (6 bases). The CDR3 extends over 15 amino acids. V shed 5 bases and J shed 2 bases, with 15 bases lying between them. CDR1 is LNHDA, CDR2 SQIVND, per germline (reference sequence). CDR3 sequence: CASSPHWEVQETQYF. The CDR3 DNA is TGTGCCAGTAGTCCCCACTGGGAGGTACAAGAGACCCAGTACTTC.

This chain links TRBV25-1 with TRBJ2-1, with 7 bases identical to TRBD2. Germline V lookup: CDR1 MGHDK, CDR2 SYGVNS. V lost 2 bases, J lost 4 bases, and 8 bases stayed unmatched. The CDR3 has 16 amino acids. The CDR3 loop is CASSEPSGRGYNEQFF. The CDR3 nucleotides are TGTGCCAGCAGTGAACCTTCGGGGAGGGGTTACAATGAGCAGTTCTTC. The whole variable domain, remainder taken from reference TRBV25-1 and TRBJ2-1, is EADIYQTPRYLVIGTGKKITLECSQTMGHDKMYWYQQDPGMELHLIHYSYGVNSTEKGDLSSESTVSRIRTEHFPLTLESARPSHTSQYLCASSEPSGRGYNEQFFGPGTRLTVL.

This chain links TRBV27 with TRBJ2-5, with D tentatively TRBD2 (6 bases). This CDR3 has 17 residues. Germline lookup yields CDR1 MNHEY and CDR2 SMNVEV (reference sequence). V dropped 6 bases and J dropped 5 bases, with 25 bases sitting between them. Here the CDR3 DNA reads TGTGCCAGCAGCCCCTCGGGGCTAGCGTCCCGCTCGGAGACCCAGTACTTC. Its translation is CASSPSGLASRSETQYF.